Sequencing of this T cell receptor beta chain was carried out in a study of blood T cell repertoires in COVID-19. Repertoires were generated with immunoSEQ multiplex PCR, while TCRdb's copy carries only in-frame clones and drops some. The table records about 200,000 clones, 80% to 90% of them present only once. The CDR3 runs 14 residues. Germline values: CDR1 MNHEY, CDR2 SVGAGI. J lost 4 bases, V lost 6 bases, and 6 bases had no gene match. This sequence joins TRBV6-5 and TRBJ1-1; 9 bases agree with TRBD1. This receptor was taken from a man aged 18-30 years with active or convalescent COVID-19. The sample taken for sequencing was peripheral blood. CDR3 nucleotide sequence: TGTGCCAGCAGGGACAGGGGAGGGAGCACTGAAGCTTTCTTT. Residues: CASRDRGGSTEAFF.